These 9 T cell receptor beta chains came from one sample sequenced in a study of immune evolution from preneoplasia to lung adenocarcinoma. Repertoires were generated with immunoSEQ multiplex PCR, while TCRdb's copy carries only in-frame clones and drops some. Here the sample spans fewer than 50,000 clones, around 79% being singletons. The sequenced sample was FFPE invasive lung adenocarcinoma tissue. These TCRs come from a person aged 60 to 70 with lung adenocarcinoma.

The chain combines TRBV11-2 with TRBJ1-1; 9 nucleotides line up with TRBD1. V lost 1 base, J lost 3 bases, and 6 bases stayed unmatched. CDR3 length: 16 amino acids. Germline CDR1 is SGHAT and CDR2 is FQNNGV. In DNA form, the CDR3 reads TGTGCCAGCAGCTTAGGAACAGGGGGCATTTACACTGAAGCTTTCTTT. It encodes CASSLGTGGIYTEAFF.

This clone was observed a handful of times. The chain joins TRBV5-5 to TRBJ1-1, with D uncertain. Germline values: CDR1 SGHKS, CDR2 YYEKEE (reference sequence). The CDR3 spans 13 residues. V shed 0 bases and J shed 1 base, with 4 bases lying between them. CDR3 sequence (DNA): TGTGCCAGCAGCTTGGGGGAGAACACTGAAGCTTTCTTT. It translates to CASSLGENTEAFF.

The chain employs TRBV11-2 and TRBJ2-7; D is possibly TRBD1 (5 bases). This CDR3 spans 14 amino acids. With 0 bases removed from V and 1 base from J, the gap between germline ends came to 7 bases. The germline V gene encodes CDR1 SGHAT and CDR2 FQNNGV. This CDR3 reads CASSLDRQSYEQYF. In nucleotides, the CDR3 is TGTGCCAGCAGCTTAGATCGACAGTCCTACGAGCAGTACTTC.

Worth noting for this clone: Compared with germline, one end of the junction differs, possibly owing to a read error. The chain carries TRBV4-1 and TRBJ2-3, with a tentative D call TRBD2 (5 bases). This CDR3 is built from 14 residues. The germline V gene has CDR1 MGHRA and CDR2 YSYEKL. CDR3 coding DNA: TGTGCCAGCAGCCAAGGGCGGGGCACAGATACGCAGTATTTT. Translated: CASSQGRGTDTQYF.

V is TRBV7-9 and J is TRBJ2-3, with TRBD1 matching over 7 bases. Germline values: CDR1 SEHNR, CDR2 FQNEAQ (reference sequence). Germline trimming cut 5 bases from V and 1 base from J; bases unmatched to any gene: 6. The CDR3 loop spans 15 amino acids. CDR3 in amino acids: CASSGAGTGTDTQYF. As DNA, the CDR3 is TGTGCCAGCAGCGGCGCCGGGACAGGCACAGATACGCAGTATTTT.

V and J are TRBV29-1 and TRBJ2-7; TRBD2 aligns across 10 bases. With 0 bases clipped from V and 7 bases from J, the junction kept 9 bases outside the gene matches. The germline gives CDR1 SQVTM, CDR2 ANQGSEA. CDR3 length equals 15 residues. CDR3 bases: TGCAGCGTTGAAGAGGGCGGGAGCGGGAGGGGGGAGCAGTACTTC. The encoded protein is CSVEEGGSGRGEQYF.

The V and J genes are TRBV2 and TRBJ2-1, with 7 bases aligning to TRBD2. With V trimmed by 7 bases and J by 0 bases, 9 bases remained unmatched. The CDR3 loop spans 16 amino acids. Germline loops: CDR1 SNHLY, CDR2 FYNNEI. The CDR3 sequence: CASKREAGSSYNEQFF. Written as DNA, the CDR3 is TGTGCCAGCAAGCGGGAAGCGGGGAGCTCCTACAATGAGCAGTTCTTC.

The chain employs TRBV5-1 and TRBJ2-3; possible D gene TRBD1, 5 bases. Germline V lookup: CDR1 SGHRS, CDR2 YFSETQ. Trimming took off 2 bases at V and 0 bases at J, with 28 bases between the two ends. CDR3 length equals 21 residues. CDR3 amino acids: CASSFSVAGRLPLTSTDTQYF. The CDR3 DNA sequence: TGCGCCAGCAGCTTTTCAGTGGCAGGGCGACTTCCACTTACTAGCACAGATACGCAGTATTTT.

The chain is built from TRBV2 and TRBJ2-7; tentatively, D is TRBD2 (6 bases). The V and J ends lost 6 bases and 7 bases respectively, with 22 bases between them. CDR1 is SNHLY and CDR2 is FYNNEI in the germline V gene. CDR3 length equals 15 residues. This CDR3 reads CASSGRTLANEEQYF. For the CDR3, the DNA is TGTGCCAGCAGCGGGCGAACACTAGCCAACGAGGAGCAGTACTTC. Full variable domain (outside the CDR3, taken from reference TRBV2 and TRBJ2-7): EPEVTQTPSHQVTQMGQEVILRCVPISNHLYFYWYRQILGQKVEFLVSFYNNEISEKSEIFDDQFSVERPDGSNFTLKIRSTKLEDSAMYFCASSGRTLANEEQYFGPGTRLTVT.